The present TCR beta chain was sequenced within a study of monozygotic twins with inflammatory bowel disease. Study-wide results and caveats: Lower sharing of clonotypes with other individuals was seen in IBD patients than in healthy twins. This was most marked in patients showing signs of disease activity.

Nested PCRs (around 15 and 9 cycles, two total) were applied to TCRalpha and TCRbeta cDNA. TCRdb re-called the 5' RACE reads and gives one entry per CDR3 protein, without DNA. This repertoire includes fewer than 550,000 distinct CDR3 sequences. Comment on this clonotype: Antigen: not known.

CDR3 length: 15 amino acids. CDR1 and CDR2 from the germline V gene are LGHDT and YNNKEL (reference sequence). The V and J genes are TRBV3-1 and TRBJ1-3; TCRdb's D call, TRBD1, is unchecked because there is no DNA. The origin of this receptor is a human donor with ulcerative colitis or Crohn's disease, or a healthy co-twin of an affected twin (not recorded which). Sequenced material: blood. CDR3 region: CASSQGQAKGNTIYF.